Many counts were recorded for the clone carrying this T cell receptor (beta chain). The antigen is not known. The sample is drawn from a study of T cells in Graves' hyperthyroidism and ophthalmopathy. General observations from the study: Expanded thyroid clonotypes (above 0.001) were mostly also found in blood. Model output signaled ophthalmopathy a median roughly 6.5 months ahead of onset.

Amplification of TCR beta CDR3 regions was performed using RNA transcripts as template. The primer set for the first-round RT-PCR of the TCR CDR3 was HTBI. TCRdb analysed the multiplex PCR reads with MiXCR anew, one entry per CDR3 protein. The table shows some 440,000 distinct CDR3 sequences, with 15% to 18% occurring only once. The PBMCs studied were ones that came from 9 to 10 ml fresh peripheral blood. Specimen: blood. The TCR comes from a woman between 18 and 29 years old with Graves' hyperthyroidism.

CDR3 nucleotide sequence: TGTGCCAGCAGTCCCATGGTGAACACTGAAGCTTTCTTT. It yields the protein CASSPMVNTEAFF. J is TRBJ1-1 and V is TRBV7-2; unclear D gene. V lost 6 bases to trimming and J lost 0 bases, with 8 bases between them. Germline V gene data show CDR1 as SGHTA and CDR2 as FQGNSA. The CDR3 length is 13 residues.